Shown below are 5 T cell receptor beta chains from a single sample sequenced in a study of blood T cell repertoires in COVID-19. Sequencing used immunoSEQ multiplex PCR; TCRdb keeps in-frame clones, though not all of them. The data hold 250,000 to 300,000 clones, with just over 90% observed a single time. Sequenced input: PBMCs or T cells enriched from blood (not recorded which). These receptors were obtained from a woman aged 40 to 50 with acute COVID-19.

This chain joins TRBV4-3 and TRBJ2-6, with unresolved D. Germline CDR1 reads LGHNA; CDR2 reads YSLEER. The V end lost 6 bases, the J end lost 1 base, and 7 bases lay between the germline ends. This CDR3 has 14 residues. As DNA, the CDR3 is TGCGCCAGCAGTCTCCTATCTGGGGCCAACGTCCTGACTTTC. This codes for CASSLLSGANVLTF.

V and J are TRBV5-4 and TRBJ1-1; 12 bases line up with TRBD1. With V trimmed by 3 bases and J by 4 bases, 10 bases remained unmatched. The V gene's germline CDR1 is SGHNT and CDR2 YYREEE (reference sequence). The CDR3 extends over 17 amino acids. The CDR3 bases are TGTGCCAGCAGCTCTCGGGACAGGGGGCAGCGGTTCACTGAAGCTTTCTTT. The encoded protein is CASSSRDRGQRFTEAFF.

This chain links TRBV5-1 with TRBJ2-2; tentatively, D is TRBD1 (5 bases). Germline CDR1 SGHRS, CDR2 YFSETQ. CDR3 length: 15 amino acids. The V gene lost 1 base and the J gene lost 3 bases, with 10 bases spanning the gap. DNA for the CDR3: TGCGCCAGCAGCTTGCTTGGACAAGACACCGGGGAGCTGTTTTTT. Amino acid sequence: CASSLLGQDTGELFF.

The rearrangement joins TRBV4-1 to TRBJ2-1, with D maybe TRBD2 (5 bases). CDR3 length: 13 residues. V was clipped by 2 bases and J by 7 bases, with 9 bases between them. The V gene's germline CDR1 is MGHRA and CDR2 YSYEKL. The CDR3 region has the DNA TGCGCCAGCAGCCAACGGGGTATGAATGAGCAGTTCTTC. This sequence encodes CASSQRGMNEQFF.

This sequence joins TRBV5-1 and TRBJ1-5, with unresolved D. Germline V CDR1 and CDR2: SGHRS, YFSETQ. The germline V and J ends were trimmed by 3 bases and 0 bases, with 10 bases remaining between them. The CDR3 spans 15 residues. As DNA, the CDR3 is TGCGCCAGCAGCTCCCGGGAATTTAGCAATCAGCCCCAGCATTTT. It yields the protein CASSSREFSNQPQHF.